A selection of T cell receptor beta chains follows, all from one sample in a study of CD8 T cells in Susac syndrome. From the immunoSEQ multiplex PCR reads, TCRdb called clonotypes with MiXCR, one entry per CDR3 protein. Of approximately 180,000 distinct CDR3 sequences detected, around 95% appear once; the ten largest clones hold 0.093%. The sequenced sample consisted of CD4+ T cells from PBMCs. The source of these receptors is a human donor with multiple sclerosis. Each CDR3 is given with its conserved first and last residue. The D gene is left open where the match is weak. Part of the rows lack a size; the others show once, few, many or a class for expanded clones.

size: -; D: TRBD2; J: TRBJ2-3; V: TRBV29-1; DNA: TGCAGCGTTGTTAGCGGGGACCCAGATACGCAGTATTTT; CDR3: CSVVSGDPDTQYF
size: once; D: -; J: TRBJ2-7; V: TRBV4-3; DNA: TGCGCCAGCAGCCAAGTAACAGGAGCCTCCTACGAGCAGTACTTC; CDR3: CASSQVTGASYEQYF
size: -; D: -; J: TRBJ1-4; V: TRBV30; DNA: TGTGCCTGGAGTGGAAATGAAAAACTGTTTTTT; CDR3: CAWSGNEKLFF
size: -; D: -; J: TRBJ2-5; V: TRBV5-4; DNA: TGTGCCAGCAGCTTGAATGGGGGATCCGGCAGGGAGACCCAGTACTTC; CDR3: CASSLNGGSGRETQYF
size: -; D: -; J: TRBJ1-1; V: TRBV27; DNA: TGTGCCAGAGGGTCTGGGGCTCCGAACACTGAAGCTTTCTTT; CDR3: CARGSGAPNTEAFF
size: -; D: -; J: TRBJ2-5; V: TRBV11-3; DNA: TGTGCCAGCAGCACACGGGACGGGGAGACCCAGTACTTC; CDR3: CASSTRDGETQYF
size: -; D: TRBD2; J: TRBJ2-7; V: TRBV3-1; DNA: TGTGCCAGCAGCCAAGCTCGGACTAGCGACGAGCAGTACTTC; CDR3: CASSQARTSDEQYF
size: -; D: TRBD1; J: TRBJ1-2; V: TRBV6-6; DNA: TGTGCCAGCATCGGCGGGACAGGCGGCTACACCTTC; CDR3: CASIGGTGGYTF
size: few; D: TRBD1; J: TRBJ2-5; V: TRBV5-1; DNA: TGCGCCAGCAGGGGACAGGGGGCAGCGGAGACCCAGTACTTC; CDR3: CASRGQGAAETQYF
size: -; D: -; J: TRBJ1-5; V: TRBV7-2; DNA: TGTGCCAGCAGCAAAGACGGCTCCCTGGGGCCCCAGCATTTT; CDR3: CASSKDGSLGPQHF
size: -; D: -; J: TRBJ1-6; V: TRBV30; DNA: TGTGCCTGGAACGCGGGGGGACACGACTCTTCACCCCTCCACTTT; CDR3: CAWNAGGHDSSPLHF
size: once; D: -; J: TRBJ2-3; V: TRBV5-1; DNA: TGCGCCAGCAGCGTTGACTCCGATACGCAGTATTTT; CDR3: CASSVDSDTQYF
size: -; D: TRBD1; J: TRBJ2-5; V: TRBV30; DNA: TGTGCGGTCGGACAGGGACGAGGGGAGACCCAGTACTTC; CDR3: CAVGQGRGETQYF
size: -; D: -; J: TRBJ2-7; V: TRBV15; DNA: TGTGCCACCAGCAAGGATCCGGCAGGGGATTCCTACGAGCAGTACTTC; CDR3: CATSKDPAGDSYEQYF
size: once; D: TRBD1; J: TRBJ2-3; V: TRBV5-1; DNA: TGCGCCAGCAGCTCTGGACAGGGGGGCACAGATACGCAGTATTTT; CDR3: CASSSGQGGTDTQYF
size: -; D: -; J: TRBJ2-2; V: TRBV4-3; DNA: TGCGCCAGCGGGACGGTGAACACCGGGGAGCTGTTTTTT; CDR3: CASGTVNTGELFF
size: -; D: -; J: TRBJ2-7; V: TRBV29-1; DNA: TGCAGCGTTGGGACAGCCGCCTACGAGCAGTACTTC; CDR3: CSVGTAAYEQYF
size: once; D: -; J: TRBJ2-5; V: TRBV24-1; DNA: TGTGCCACCAGTGATCCTGCGGGCTCCCCTGGAGAGACCCAGTACTTC; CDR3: CATSDPAGSPGETQYF